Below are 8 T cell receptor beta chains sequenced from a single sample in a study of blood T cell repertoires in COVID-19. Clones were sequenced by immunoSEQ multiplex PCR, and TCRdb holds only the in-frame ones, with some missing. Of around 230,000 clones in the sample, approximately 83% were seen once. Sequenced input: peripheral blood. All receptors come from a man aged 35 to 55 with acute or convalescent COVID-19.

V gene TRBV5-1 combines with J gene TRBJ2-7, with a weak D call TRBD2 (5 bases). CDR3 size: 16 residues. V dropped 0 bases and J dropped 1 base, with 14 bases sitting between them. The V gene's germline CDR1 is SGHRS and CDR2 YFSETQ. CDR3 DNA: TGCGCCAGCAGCTTGGGTGAGGGCACCCCATCCTACGAGCAGTACTTC. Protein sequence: CASSLGEGTPSYEQYF.

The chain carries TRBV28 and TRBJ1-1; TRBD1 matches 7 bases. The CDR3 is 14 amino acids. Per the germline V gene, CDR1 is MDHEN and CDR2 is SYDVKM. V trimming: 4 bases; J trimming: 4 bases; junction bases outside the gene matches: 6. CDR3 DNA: TGTGCCAGCAGTTCGACAGGGTTGGTCACTGAAGCTTTCTTT. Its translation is CASSSTGLVTEAFF.

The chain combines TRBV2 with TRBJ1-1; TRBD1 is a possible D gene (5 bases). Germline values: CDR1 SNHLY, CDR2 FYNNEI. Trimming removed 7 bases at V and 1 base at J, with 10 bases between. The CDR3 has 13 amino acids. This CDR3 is CASNRQPNTEAFF. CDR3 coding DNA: TGTGCCAGCAACCGACAGCCGAACACTGAAGCTTTCTTT.

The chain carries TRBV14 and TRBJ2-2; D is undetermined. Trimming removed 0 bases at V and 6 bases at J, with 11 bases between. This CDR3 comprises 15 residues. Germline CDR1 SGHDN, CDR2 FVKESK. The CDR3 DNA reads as TGTGCCAGCAGCCAAGAGCCCGATCCGGCCGGGGAGCTGTTTTTT. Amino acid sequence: CASSQEPDPAGELFF.

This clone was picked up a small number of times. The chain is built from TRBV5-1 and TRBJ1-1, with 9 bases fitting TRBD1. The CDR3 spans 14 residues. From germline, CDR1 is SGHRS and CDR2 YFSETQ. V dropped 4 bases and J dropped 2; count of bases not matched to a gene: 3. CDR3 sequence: CASSRTGVNTEAFF. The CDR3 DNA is TGCGCCAGCAGCCGGACAGGGGTCAACACTGAAGCTTTCTTT.

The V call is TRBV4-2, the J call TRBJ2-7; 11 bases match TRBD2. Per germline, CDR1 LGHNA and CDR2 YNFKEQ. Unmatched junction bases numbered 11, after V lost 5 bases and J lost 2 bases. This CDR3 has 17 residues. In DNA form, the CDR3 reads TGTGCCAGCAGCTTGGGCCCCGGGACTAGCGGAACCTACGAGCAGTACTTC. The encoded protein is CASSLGPGTSGTYEQYF.

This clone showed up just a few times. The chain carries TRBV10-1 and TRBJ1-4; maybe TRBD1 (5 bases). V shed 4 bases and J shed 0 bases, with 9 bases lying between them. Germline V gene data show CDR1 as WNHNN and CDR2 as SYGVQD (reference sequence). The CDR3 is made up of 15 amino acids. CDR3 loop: CASSGQHSTNEKLFF. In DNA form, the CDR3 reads TGCGCCAGCAGTGGACAGCATTCAACTAATGAAAAACTGTTTTTT.

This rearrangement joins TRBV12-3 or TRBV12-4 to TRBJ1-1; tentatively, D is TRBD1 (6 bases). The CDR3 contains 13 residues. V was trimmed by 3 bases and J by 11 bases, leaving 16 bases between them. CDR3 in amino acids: CASSFSPGVMAFF. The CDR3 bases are TGTGCCAGCAGTTTTAGTCCAGGGGTGATGGCTTTCTTT.